Presented here are 22 T cell receptor beta chains from one specimen sequenced in a study of molecular identifiers for immune sequencing clone quantification (dated by TCRdb to the late 2010s). Receptors were amplified or captured by PCR. TCRdb names Illumina HiSeq 4000 as the instrument used. Clones were called with MiXCR by TCRdb after fastp trimmed the public reads at Q25, and only in-frame beta chains were retained. Identical CDR3 proteins give one entry, which carries the most common genes and DNA. Present in this sample are about 320,000 distinct CDR3 sequences, about a fifth of which were seen just once. The ten biggest clones cover approximately 0.8% of the sample. The sequenced sample consisted of naive CD8+ T cells from blood, with Jurkat cell RNA spiked in. Sample cell subset or site, as interpreted from the label and publication: FACS-sorted CD8+CD4-CCR7+CD45RA+ naive T cells. The source of these receptors is a human donor in good health. Some libraries in this study had Jurkat cell RNA spiked in.

This clonotype was seen repeatedly, ten times or more. The chain joins TRBV4-3 to TRBJ2-1; D is undetermined. CDR3 length equals 13 residues. V was clipped by 4 bases and J by 4 bases, with 8 bases between them. Germline V gives CDR1 LGHNA, CDR2 YSLEER. Here the CDR3 reads CASSRDIYNEQFF. The DNA of the CDR3 is TGCGCCAGCAGCCGAGACATTTACAATGAGCAGTTCTTC.

Details on this clonotype: The junction and the germline gene differ at one end; a read error may be behind it. V and J are TRBV19 and TRBJ2-5; possibly TRBD2 for D (6 bases). Germline lookup yields CDR1 LNHDA and CDR2 SQIVND (reference sequence). The length of the CDR3 is 15 residues. CDR3 in DNA: TGTGCCACTAGTATTGGAGGGGCATTCGAAGAGACCCAGTACTTC. Translation: CATSIGGAFEETQYF.

This chain uses TRBV7-9 with TRBJ2-5, with TRBD1 matching 7 bases. Germline-derived CDR1 and CDR2 are SEHNR and FQNEAQ (reference sequence). This CDR3 contains 19 residues. Trimming took 1 base from V and 0 from J; bases not matched to a gene: 14. As DNA, the CDR3 is TGTGCCAGCAGCTTAGGCGGTGGAGGACAGGAGTGGTACCAAGAGACCCAGTACTTC. Residues: CASSLGGGGQEWYQETQYF. The complete variable domain, with remaining parts taken from reference TRBV7-9 and TRBJ2-5, reads DTGVSQNPRHKITKRGQNVTFRCDPISEHNRLYWYRQTLGQGPEFLTYFQNEAQLEKSRLLSDRFSAERPKGSFSTLEIQRTEQGDSAMYLCASSLGGGGQEWYQETQYFGPGTRLLVL.

The sample holds many counts of this clonotype. The chain joins TRBV7-3 to TRBJ2-5, with D tentatively TRBD2 (6 bases). Germline V lookup: CDR1 SGHTA, CDR2 FQGTGA. This CDR3 is built from 16 residues. The V gene lost 5 bases and the J gene lost 5 bases, with 21 bases spanning the gap. This CDR3 reads CASSLGLLGGGETQYF. Here the CDR3 DNA reads TGTGCCAGCAGCCTGGGACTCCTGGGCGGTGGGGAGACCCAGTACTTC.

This clonotype showed up many times. This chain links TRBV20-1 with TRBJ2-5; D remains ambiguous. CDR1 is DFQATT, CDR2 SNEGSKA, per germline (reference sequence). Trimming took off 3 bases at V and 2 bases at J, with 7 bases between the two ends. This CDR3 is built from 12 residues. In DNA, the CDR3 is TGCAGTGCTAGTCATGTTCAAGAGACCCAGTACTTC. Translated: CSASHVQETQYF.

The chain joins TRBV27 to TRBJ2-1; D gene ambiguous. CDR3 length equals 15 residues. The V and J ends lost 5 bases and 5 bases respectively, with 16 bases between them. Germline values: CDR1 MNHEY, CDR2 SMNVEV (reference sequence). Written as DNA, the CDR3 is TGTGCCAGCAGTCCGCCCGGATCCCTGAACAATGAGCAGTTCTTC. Translation: CASSPPGSLNNEQFF.

This clonotype was detected many times. This rearrangement joins TRBV30 to TRBJ2-1; D gene uncertain. Germline assignment: CDR1 GTSNPN and CDR2 SVGIG (reference sequence). The V and J ends lost 1 base and 8 bases respectively, with 9 bases between them. This CDR3 contains 12 residues. The chain's CDR3 is CAWSEVGYEQFF. As DNA, the CDR3 is TGTGCCTGGAGTGAAGTTGGGTATGAGCAGTTCTTC.

Ten or more counts support this clonotype. The chain has TRBV27 and TRBJ2-7; TRBD2 matches 8 bases. V shed 4 bases and J 2 bases; nucleotides not matched to a gene: 4. Germline CDR1 reads MNHEY; CDR2 reads SMNVEV (reference sequence). This CDR3 is built from 14 residues. CDR3 sequence reads: CASSYTGGPYEQYF. The DNA of the CDR3 is TGTGCCAGCAGTTATACGGGAGGGCCCTACGAGCAGTACTTC.

This clonotype was picked up many times. The chain links TRBV30 to TRBJ2-5; no clear D. Deletions cut 0 bases from V and 4 bases from J, with 6 bases between. The CDR3 totals 12 residues. The germline V gene has CDR1 GTSNPN and CDR2 SVGIG (reference sequence). The CDR3 DNA is TGTGCCTGGAGTGTGGGTGCAGAGACCCAGTACTTC. Translated: CAWSVGAETQYF.

This clonotype is a singleton in its sample. It may be a read error: a sequence one base away is much more abundant. As the CDR3 is not closed by the conserved phenylalanine or tryptophan, this likely results from a read error. This chain links TRBV7-3 with TRBJ2-3; no clear D. V dropped 1 base and J dropped 2 bases, with 10 bases sitting between them. The germline V gene encodes CDR1 SGHTA and CDR2 FQGTGA. The CDR3 loop spans 15 amino acids. CDR3 DNA: TGTGCCAGCAGCTTAATAGGCGGAAACACAGATACGCAGTATCTT. Encoded protein: CASSLIGGNTDTQYL.

This clonotype occurred many times. V and J are TRBV24-1 and TRBJ2-1, with D perhaps being TRBD1 or TRBD2 (5 bases each). With 4 bases removed from V and 5 bases from J, the gap between germline ends came to 26 bases. This CDR3 region has 19 residues. Germline CDR1 and CDR2: KGHDR and SFDVKD. DNA of the CDR3: TGTGCCACCAGTGACGGGACCACAGGTATCGTCCGTCGGGACAATGAGCAGTTCTTC. Encoded protein: CATSDGTTGIVRRDNEQFF.

In its sample, this clonotype was seen a few times. The chain carries TRBV27 and TRBJ2-7; D perhaps matches TRBD1 (7 bases). The ends were cut back, 4 bases at V and 0 bases at J, with 13 bases in the middle. This CDR3 comprises 15 residues. CDR1 is MNHEY and CDR2 is SMNVEV in the germline V gene (reference sequence). Here the CDR3 DNA reads TGTGCCAGCAGTTCCAGGGGGGCCAGCTCCTACGAGCAGTACTTC. The encoded protein is CASSSRGASSYEQYF.

This clonotype was found many times. The chain combines TRBV6-6 with TRBJ2-1; 8 positions match TRBD1. Germline CDR1 is MNHNY and CDR2 is SVGAGI (reference sequence). Trimming at V came to 4 bases and at J to 2 bases, leaving 7 bases not matched to a gene. The CDR3 totals 16 residues. CDR3: CASSSGWTGTYNEQFF. The DNA of the CDR3 is TGTGCCAGCAGTTCAGGGTGGACAGGGACCTACAATGAGCAGTTCTTC.

This clonotype was seen ten or more times. The rearrangement uses TRBV10-2 and TRBJ2-1; D not certain. V was clipped by 0 bases and J by 6 bases, with 3 bases between them. Germline V gene sequence: CDR1 WSHSY, CDR2 SAAADI. The CDR3 has 12 amino acids. The CDR3 sequence: CASSESVNEQFF. The CDR3 region has the DNA TGCGCCAGCAGTGAGTCGGTCAATGAGCAGTTCTTC.

This clonotype was detected a few times. The chain links TRBV12-3 or TRBV12-4 to TRBJ1-1, with D possibly matching TRBD1 (6 bases). Trimming stripped 4 bases from V and 1 base from J, with 10 bases between. The CDR3 consists of 14 residues. This chain's CDR3 is CASSSQGRNTEAFF. CDR3 in DNA: TGTGCCAGCAGTTCACAGGGTCGGAACACTGAAGCTTTCTTT.

Concerning this clonotype itself: At one of its ends the junction is not consistent with the germline gene, which may arise from a read error. The rearrangement joins TRBV27 to TRBJ1-1; D is unresolved. CDR3 length: 13 amino acids. CDR1 MNHEY and CDR2 SMNVEV come from the germline V gene (reference sequence). For the CDR3, the DNA is TGTGCCAGCAGTTTCCAAGTGGGGTTTGAAGCTCTCTTT. As protein: CASSFQVGFEALF.

The chain joins TRBV6-2 or TRBV6-3 to TRBJ2-5; no reliable D call. The CDR3 is made up of 13 amino acids. V lost 7 bases, J lost 1 base, and 10 bases lay in between. CDR1 and CDR2 from the germline V gene are MNHEY and SVGEGT. CDR3 residues: CASTVRSQETQYF. CDR3 in DNA: TGTGCCAGCACCGTTAGGTCCCAAGAGACCCAGTACTTC.

This clonotype has ten or more counts. This chain uses TRBV20-1 with TRBJ1-2, with D possibly TRBD1 on 6 matching bases. Germline CDR1 and CDR2: DFQATT and SNEGSKA (reference sequence). Trimming left V 5 bases short and J 2 bases short, with 12 bases between. The CDR3 is 13 amino acids. The CDR3 nucleotides are TGCAGTGCTGTACAGGGAGTCAACTATGGCTACACCTTC. Translation gives CSAVQGVNYGYTF.

The chain combines TRBV27 with TRBJ2-3; a possible D gene is TRBD1 (6 bases). The CDR3 sequence is 15 residues long. Looked up from germline, CDR1 is MNHEY and CDR2 is SMNVEV (reference sequence). V was cut by 5 bases and J by 6 bases, with 18 bases left in between. The CDR3 DNA follows: TGTGCCAGCAGTCTCTTCCCGCAGGGGTCCGATACGCAGTATTTT. Amino acid sequence: CASSLFPQGSDTQYF.

This clonotype was seen more than once but under ten times. A junction end diverges from the germline sequence, so it may reflect a read error. The V and J genes are TRBV5-3 and TRBJ2-3; D is ambiguous. TRBV5-3 qualifies as an ORF whose function is uncertain. The CDR3 covers 12 residues. The CDR3 protein is CASSWPRDTQYF. CDR3 DNA sequence: TGTGCCAGCAGCTGGCCCCGGGATACGCAGTATTTT.

A word on this clonotype: Given a much more abundant clone one base away, this may be a read error. This chain's CDR3 is CASSYGQTTNLDGYIF. CDR3 sequence (DNA): TGTGCCAGCAGCTACGGACAGACTACCAATTTAGATGGCTACATCTTC. This chain links TRBV12-3 or TRBV12-4 with TRBJ1-2; D may be TRBD1 (6 bases). This CDR3 contains 16 residues.

This clonotype was seen repeatedly, ten times or more. The V and J genes are TRBV7-9 and TRBJ1-1; 8 nucleotides line up with TRBD1. There are 15 residues in the CDR3. CDR1 is SEHNR, CDR2 FQNEAQ, per germline (reference sequence). J was trimmed by 4 bases and V by 5 bases; bases with no gene match: 9. CDR3 in DNA: TGTGCCAGCAGCCCTGTGACAGGGGTACTCACTGAAGCTTTCTTT. This gives the protein CASSPVTGVLTEAFF.